Below are 8 T cell receptor beta chains sequenced from a single sample in a study of blood T cell repertoires in COVID-19. Libraries were prepared by immunoSEQ multiplex PCR; TCRdb keeps only in-frame clonotypes and omits some of them. The table lists about 270,000 clones, around 88% of them singletons, with around 6% in the top ten. Sequenced: peripheral blood. The origin of the receptors is a woman aged 80 or older with COVID-19, enrolled during active disease.

This clone was counted once. The chain carries TRBV6-5 and TRBJ1-2; perhaps TRBD1 as D (6 bases). Germline CDR1 and CDR2: MNHEY and SVGAGI. The CDR3 consists of 16 residues. Trimming shortened V by 2 bases and J by 2 bases, and 15 bases separated the two germline ends. The DNA for the CDR3 is TGTGCCAGCAGTTACCGTAGGACAGAAGTGAACTATGGCTACACCTTC. It yields the protein CASSYRRTEVNYGYTF.

V and J are TRBV7-2 and TRBJ2-3, with 12 bases fitting TRBD2. This CDR3 contains 16 residues. Germline V gives CDR1 SGHTA, CDR2 FQGNSA. V dropped 5 bases and J dropped 2; count of bases not matched to a gene: 5. CDR3 protein: CASSIGLAGNTDTQYF. The CDR3, as DNA: TGTGCCAGCAGCATAGGACTAGCGGGGAACACAGATACGCAGTATTTT.

The chain couples TRBV7-2 to TRBJ2-5; 7 bases align to TRBD2. Losses at the gene ends were 3 bases for V and 4 bases for J; bases not matched to a gene: 2. The CDR3 is made up of 13 amino acids. Germline CDR1 SGHTA, CDR2 FQGNSA. The CDR3 protein is CASSFWGGETQYF. CDR3 bases: TGTGCCAGCAGCTTTTGGGGGGGAGAGACCCAGTACTTC. The full variable domain, rest sourced from reference TRBV7-2 and TRBJ2-5, is GAGVSQSPSNKVTEKGKDVELRCDPISGHTALYWYRQSLGQGLEFLIYFQGNSAPDKSGLPSDRFSAERTGGSVSTLTIQRTQQEDSAVYLCASSFWGGETQYFGPGTRLLVL.

The rearrangement links TRBV5-8 to TRBJ1-2; 7 bases map to TRBD1. This CDR3 spans 17 amino acids. Germline V gives CDR1 SGHTS, CDR2 YDEGEE. Trimming at V came to 4 bases and at J to 4 bases, leaving 16 bases not matched to a gene. In DNA form, the CDR3 reads TGTGCCAGCAGCCTGCCCGTGGAGGGGGCGCGCCCCTATGGCTACACCTTC. Encoded protein: CASSLPVEGARPYGYTF.

This clone appeared a few times. This chain joins TRBV4-2 and TRBJ1-5; D gene uncertain. This CDR3 contains 16 residues. The V gene's germline CDR1 is LGHNA and CDR2 YNFKEQ. V lost 0 bases to trimming and J lost 0 bases, with 9 bases between them. CDR3 protein: CASSQDGSYSNQPQHF. As DNA, the CDR3 is TGTGCCAGCAGCCAAGATGGCAGTTATAGCAATCAGCCCCAGCATTTT.

The V gene is TRBV28, the J gene TRBJ2-3, with D possibly matching TRBD2 (7 bases). This CDR3 contains 14 residues. V lost 8 bases and J 3 bases, leaving 15 bases between the germline ends. Germline loops: CDR1 MDHEN, CDR2 SYDVKM. This CDR3 is CASVGGGRTDTQYF. CDR3 DNA sequence: TGTGCCAGCGTAGGGGGGGGGCGGACAGATACGCAGTATTTT.

V and J are TRBV15 and TRBJ2-7; no reliable D call. V lost 0 bases and J 4 bases, leaving 7 bases between the germline ends. The CDR3 runs 13 residues. Germline loops: CDR1 LNHNV, CDR2 YYDKDF (reference sequence). The DNA of the CDR3 is TGTGCCACCAGCAGAGATCACTCGTACGAGCAGTACGTC. Translating gives CATSRDHSYEQYV.

In the case of this clone: The sample holds other DNA sequences that translate to the same CDR3. V is TRBV18 and J is TRBJ1-2; TRBD1 aligns across 9 bases. Germline lookup yields CDR1 KGHSH and CDR2 LQKENI. J gave up 3 bases and V 2 bases, and 4 bases lay outside the gene matches. The CDR3 has 15 residues. CDR3 in DNA: TGTGCCAGCTCACCAAGTACAGGGGGCGACTATGGCTACACCTTC. It yields the protein CASSPSTGGDYGYTF.